This T cell receptor beta chain was found in a study of T cells in Graves' hyperthyroidism and ophthalmopathy. This clonotype was found a few times. No antigen is known for it. Using less than 12 ml of fresh peripheral blood, PBMCs were prepared. Overall study results and limits: In blood, most of the thyroid clonotypes expanded above 0.001 were also present.

J gave up 10 bases and V 5 bases, and 11 bases lay outside the gene matches. The CDR3 spans 14 residues. Germline CDR1 is PRHDT and CDR2 is FYEKMQ (reference sequence). Amplified TCR beta CDR3 regions came from RNA transcripts. HTBI primers were the set used in a first-round RT-PCR of the TCR CDR3. MiXCR, applied by TCRdb to the multiplex PCR reads, yields one record per CDR3 protein. This sample yields a few hundred thousand distinct CDR3 sequences, of which around 20% are seen a single time; just under 40% belongs to the top ten. The source of this sequence is a man in his fifties or sixties with Graves' ophthalmopathy. The gene calls are TRBV13 and TRBJ2-5, with TRBD1 matching 9 bases. Sequencing was performed on blood. The CDR3 coding sequence is TGTGCCAGCAGCCCAAGGACAGGGGCCCTCAGCCAGTACTTC. Encoded protein: CASSPRTGALSQYF.